The 16 T cell receptor beta chains below all came from one sample that was sequenced in a study of post-analysis software for immune sequencing data. General study points: TRBV segments more frequent in patients than in controls numbered several and included TRBV5-6, TRBV5-1 and TRBV20-1.

Their target antigens are unknown. Unique molecular identifiers featured in each of the TCR beta cDNA libraries. MiXCR, applied by TCRdb to the PCR reads, yields one record per CDR3 protein. The repertoire includes roughly 800,000 distinct CDR3 sequences, just over 45% of them detected once, and roughly 4.5% sits in the top ten. The specimen was blood. The receptors originated from a girl aged 5-17 years with multiple sclerosis.

This clonotype was counted only a few times. This chain links TRBV29-1 with TRBJ2-3; perhaps TRBD2 as D (5 bases). Germline V gene sequence: CDR1 SQVTM, CDR2 ANQGSEA. This CDR3 contains 14 residues. V lost 8 bases and J lost 0, with 15 bases in between. The CDR3 coding sequence is TGCAGCTTCTGGAGGCCAGCTAGCACAGATACGCAGTATTTT. Translating it yields CSFWRPASTDTQYF.

This clonotype was recorded a few times. V and J are TRBV20-1 and TRBJ2-1; D is unresolved. Germline CDR1 reads DFQATT; CDR2 reads SNEGSKA (reference sequence). CDR3 length: 15 amino acids. V shed 6 bases and J shed 0 bases, with 15 bases lying between them. Written as DNA, the CDR3 is TGCAGTGCAGAAACCCTAGAGAGCTCCTACAATGAGCAGTTCTTC. This sequence encodes CSAETLESSYNEQFF.

This clonotype was observed a handful of times. The CDR3 bases are TGCAGTGCTAGATGGACAGGGAACGGGTACAATGAGCAGTTCTTC. As protein: CSARWTGNGYNEQFF. The chain is built from TRBV20-1 and TRBJ2-1; TRBD1 matches 8 bases. The germline gives CDR1 DFQATT, CDR2 SNEGSKA (reference sequence). V lost 2 bases and J lost 4; bases outside the gene matches: 7. The CDR3 covers 15 residues.

This clonotype was found a few times. V gene TRBV24-1 combines with J gene TRBJ2-1; D uncertain. Trimming left V 9 bases short and J 7 bases short, with 9 bases between. Germline V gene data show CDR1 as KGHDR and CDR2 as SFDVKD. This CDR3 has 11 amino acids. In DNA form, the CDR3 reads TGTGCCACCTCCGACGGGAATGAGCAGTTCTTC. It codes for CATSDGNEQFF.

This chain joins TRBV3-1 and TRBJ1-2, with D possibly being TRBD1 (6 bases). This CDR3 is built from 15 residues. V was clipped by 0 bases and J by 2 bases, with 10 bases between them. From germline, CDR1 is LGHDT and CDR2 YNNKEL (reference sequence). The CDR3 is CASSQETGSNYGYTF. The CDR3 DNA reads TGTGCCAGCAGCCAAGAGACAGGCTCCAACTATGGCTACACCTTC. The full variable domain, rest sourced from reference TRBV3-1 and TRBJ1-2, is DTAVSQTPKYLVTQMGNDKSIKCEQNLGHDTMYWYKQDSKKFLKIMFSYNNKELIINETVPNRFSPKSPDKAHLNLHINSLELGDSAVYFCASSQETGSNYGYTFGSGTRLTVV.

This clonotype was seen just once. The chain couples TRBV28 to TRBJ2-3; TRBD2 matches 12 bases. The CDR3 extends over 15 amino acids. J gave up 8 bases and V 2 bases, and 5 bases lay outside the gene matches. CDR1 is MDHEN and CDR2 is SYDVKM in the germline V gene. This CDR3 is CASSLALAGGGTQYF. For the CDR3, the DNA is TGTGCCAGCAGTTTAGCACTAGCGGGAGGAGGTACGCAGTATTTT.

V is TRBV29-1 and J is TRBJ2-1; the match to TRBD1 covers 9 bases. The CDR3 contains 14 residues. The germline CDR1 and CDR2 sequences are SQVTM and ANQGSEA. V was clipped by 4 bases and J by 7 bases; unmatched bases: 8. The CDR3 DNA reads TGCAGCGTTGGCCGCCTAGGGACAGGGAATGAGCAGTTCTTC. This encodes CSVGRLGTGNEQFF.

This clonotype was counted between two and nine times. The chain recombines TRBV20-1 with TRBJ2-3, with 10 positions matching TRBD1. V lost 0 bases, J lost 0 bases, and 6 bases stayed unmatched. The length of the CDR3 is 17 residues. Germline values: CDR1 DFQATT, CDR2 SNEGSKA (reference sequence). CDR3 amino acids: CSARDDRGHPSTDTQYF. CDR3 sequence (DNA): TGCAGTGCTAGAGATGACAGGGGGCACCCTAGCACAGATACGCAGTATTTT.

The chain employs TRBV7-9 and TRBJ2-7; 10 bases agree with TRBD2. This CDR3 spans 15 amino acids. Germline CDR1 SEHNR, CDR2 FQNEAQ (reference sequence). Trimming removed 1 base from V and 5 bases from J; junction bases left unmatched: 5. The CDR3 region has the DNA TGTGCCAGCAGCTTAGACGGGACTAGCGCTCACGAGCAGTACTTC. Translated, it gives CASSLDGTSAHEQYF. The full variable domain, with the rest looked up from reference TRBV7-9 and TRBJ2-7, is DTGVSQNPRHKITKRGQNVTFRCDPISEHNRLYWYRQTLGQGPEFLTYFQNEAQLEKSRLLSDRFSAERPKGSFSTLEIQRTEQGDSAMYLCASSLDGTSAHEQYFGPGTRLTVT.

This clonotype is a singleton in its sample. V and J are TRBV19 and TRBJ1-5, with a tentative D call TRBD1 (6 bases). Trimming pared 3 bases from V and 2 bases from J, leaving 11 bases between. The germline V gene has CDR1 LNHDA and CDR2 SQIVND (reference sequence). The CDR3 spans 15 residues. CDR3 region: CASSIGPGGNQPQHF. CDR3 nucleotide sequence: TGTGCCAGTAGTATTGGGCCAGGGGGCAATCAGCCCCAGCATTTT.

The CDR3 sequence is CASSPGASGTLEQYF. The CDR3 nucleotides are TGTGCCAGCAGTCCTGGGGCTAGCGGGACTCTTGAGCAGTACTTC. The chain couples TRBV9 to TRBJ2-7; the match to TRBD2 covers 9 bases. The CDR3 sequence is 15 residues long. Trimming cost V 5 bases and J 7 bases; bases outside gene matches: 13. In germline, CDR1 is SGDLS, CDR2 YYNGEE.

This chain links TRBV7-6 with TRBJ1-5, with a weak D call TRBD1 (5 bases). Germline V gives CDR1 SGHVS, CDR2 FNYEAQ. This CDR3 comprises 16 residues. The V end lost 2 bases, the J end lost 1 base, and 12 bases lay between the germline ends. CDR3 sequence: CASSLLGGVSNQPQHF. CDR3 DNA sequence: TGTGCCAGCAGCTTATTAGGAGGGGTGAGCAATCAGCCCCAGCATTTT.

This clonotype was seen more than once but under ten times. The V call is TRBV20-1, the J call TRBJ1-2; 7 bases fit TRBD1. Germline trimming cut 0 bases from V and 0 bases from J; bases unmatched to any gene: 1. In germline, CDR1 is DFQATT, CDR2 SNEGSKA (reference sequence). CDR3 length equals 14 residues. The CDR3: CSARDTGANYGYTF. DNA of the CDR3: TGCAGTGCTAGAGATACAGGGGCTAACTATGGCTACACCTTC.

In this sample, this clonotype turned up a few times. The chain is built from TRBV7-9 and TRBJ2-7; TRBD1 matches 9 bases. Trimming cost V 5 bases and J 10 bases; bases outside gene matches: 15. Germline-derived CDR1 and CDR2 are SEHNR and FQNEAQ (reference sequence). CDR3 size: 15 residues. This CDR3 is CASSTNPGQGLSQYF. The CDR3 nucleotides are TGTGCCAGCAGCACTAACCCGGGACAGGGCTTGTCCCAGTACTTC. Combining the CDR3 with reference TRBV7-9 and TRBJ2-7 gives the whole variable domain DTGVSQNPRHKITKRGQNVTFRCDPISEHNRLYWYRQTLGQGPEFLTYFQNEAQLEKSRLLSDRFSAERPKGSFSTLEIQRTEQGDSAMYLCASSTNPGQGLSQYFGPGTRLTVT.

This chain connects TRBV7-9 to TRBJ2-7; D may be TRBD2 (5 bases). Germline lookup yields CDR1 SEHNR and CDR2 FQNEAQ (reference sequence). The V end lost 1 base, the J end lost 7 bases, and 14 bases lay between the germline ends. CDR3 length: 14 amino acids. The CDR3 DNA reads TGTGCCAGCAGCTTAGATTTTCCCCCGGGGGAGCAGTACTTC. Protein sequence: CASSLDFPPGEQYF.

The J gene is TRBJ1-2, the V gene TRBV7-9, with 10 bases lining up with TRBD1. Germline CDR1 and CDR2: SEHNR and FQNEAQ (reference sequence). CDR3 length equals 14 residues. Trimming at V came to 5 bases and at J to 5 bases, leaving 5 bases not matched to a gene. Here the CDR3 DNA reads TGTGCCAGCAGCCTCCGGACAGGGGGGTATGGCTACACCTTC. Amino acid sequence: CASSLRTGGYGYTF.